The rows below give T cell receptor beta chains drawn from one sample of a study of cytomegalovirus exposure and HLA in healthy donors. Assay: immunoSEQ multiplex PCR; the TCRdb copy retains only in-frame clones and omits some. Found here are more than 70,000 clones, about 96% of them singletons; the top ten hold roughly 1.6%. Sequenced sample: PBMCs. The source is a man younger than 35 in good health and CMV-seropositive. The CDR3 runs from the conserved cysteine through the conserved F or W. D genes are given only for firm matches.

TRBV5-4	.	TRBJ2-5	CASSTSPSQETQYF
TRBV27	.	TRBJ1-5	CASAAMFSNQPQHF
TRBV7-2	TRBD2	TRBJ2-2	CASSLGTSGFTGELFF
TRBV7-3	TRBD2	TRBJ2-1	CASRSPGLGADEQFF
TRBV7-9	.	TRBJ1-3	CASSSSGSGNTIYF
TRBV2	.	TRBJ2-2	CASSERGLQNTGELFF
TRBV29-1	.	TRBJ2-1	CSVVLYDEQFF
TRBV2	.	TRBJ2-5	CASSGSLSETQYF
TRBV15	.	TRBJ1-1	CATSPRVGEAFF
TRBV7-9	TRBD2	TRBJ2-5	CASSAVREVETQYF
TRBV28	.	TRBJ1-5	CASSLEPGGNQPQHF
TRBV2	TRBD2	TRBJ2-3	CASSEDRSGLAGELTDTQYF
TRBV7-9	.	TRBJ1-1	CASSLAPNTEAFF
TRBV4-1	TRBD2	TRBJ2-1	CASSLLLANEQFF
TRBV5-1	TRBD1	TRBJ1-2	CASSLAGTGTLVGYGYTF
TRBV19	TRBD2	TRBJ2-1	CASSVLATAYNEQFF
TRBV19	TRBD2	TRBJ2-7	CASSPRAGVYEQYF
TRBV5-1	.	TRBJ2-7	CASSALTGWEQYF
TRBV2	.	TRBJ2-2	CASSNSGVTGELFF
TRBV27	.	TRBJ1-4	CASSPPDSRGEKLFF
TRBV19	.	TRBJ1-5	CASSRGVTNQPQHF
TRBV10-1	.	TRBJ1-5	CASSSRTEGPQHF
TRBV30	TRBD1	TRBJ2-1	CAWGGQGWGEQFF
TRBV7-9	.	TRBJ1-5	CASSRGGHMAGQPQHF
TRBV27	TRBD1	TRBJ2-2	CASRTGSLRELFF
TRBV11-2	.	TRBJ1-1	CASSLDGVEAEAFF
TRBV5-1	TRBD1	TRBJ2-7	CASRDAGQAAYEQYF
TRBV6-1	.	TRBJ1-5	CASSDRGFNQPQHF
TRBV9	TRBD1	TRBJ2-4	CASSQTGGAKNIQYF
TRBV6-4	.	TRBJ2-1	CASSDSAGSYNEQFF
TRBV10-2	TRBD2	TRBJ2-1	CASKGLAGDEQFF
TRBV6-1	TRBD2	TRBJ2-1	CASSDIAGGTNEQFF
TRBV6-5	.	TRBJ1-5	CASSWTSGSNQPQHF
TRBV10-2	.	TRBJ2-1	CASSGPRDRGLGEGSYNEQFF
TRBV19	.	TRBJ1-2	CASSPALTENYGYTF